This T cell receptor beta chain stems from a study of response to subunit inactivated influenza vaccine. Findings of the study overall: There was a suggestion from the authors that each seasonal influenza vaccination recruits few new T cells.

This clonotype was seen a handful of times. What it binds is unknown. The CDR3 runs 15 residues. Trimming stripped 4 bases from V and 0 bases from J, with 11 bases between. Looked up from germline, CDR1 is SGHTA and CDR2 is FQGNSA. One entry per CDR3 protein, called by TCRdb with MiXCR from the RT-PCR reads. Of approximately 520,000 distinct CDR3 sequences in the sample, about 15% were seen once. The specimen comprised CD4+ T cells sorted from PBMCs, sampled less than 25 months after vaccination. The J gene is TRBJ2-3, the V gene TRBV7-2; D unclear. The TCR originated in a man between 50 and 69 years old who received an inactivated influenza vaccine. The CDR3 protein is CASSSSLISTDTQYF. The CDR3 DNA follows: TGTGCCAGCAGCTCTTCCTTAATTAGCACAGATACGCAGTATTTT.